This T cell receptor beta chain was sequenced for a study of early T cells in non-severe SARS-CoV-2 infection. This clonotype was found a few times. Germline V gene sequence: CDR1 DFQATT, CDR2 SNEGSKA (reference sequence). The V and J ends lost 6 bases and 4 bases respectively, with 13 bases between them. The CDR3 covers 13 residues. TCRdb processed the 5' RACE reads anew with MiXCR; each CDR3 protein has one entry. The data contain about 60,000 distinct CDR3 sequences, over 20% of them singletons. The sequences come from whole blood, collected at baseline. The TCR originated in an adult who was a healthcare worker with PCR-confirmed SARS-CoV-2 infection or an uninfected control (not recorded which). This sequence joins TRBV20-1 and TRBJ2-1; D possibly corresponds to TRBD2 (6 bases). CDR3 in amino acids: CSARGTPYNEQFF. The CDR3 bases are TGCAGTGCCCGCGGGACTCCATACAATGAGCAGTTCTTC.